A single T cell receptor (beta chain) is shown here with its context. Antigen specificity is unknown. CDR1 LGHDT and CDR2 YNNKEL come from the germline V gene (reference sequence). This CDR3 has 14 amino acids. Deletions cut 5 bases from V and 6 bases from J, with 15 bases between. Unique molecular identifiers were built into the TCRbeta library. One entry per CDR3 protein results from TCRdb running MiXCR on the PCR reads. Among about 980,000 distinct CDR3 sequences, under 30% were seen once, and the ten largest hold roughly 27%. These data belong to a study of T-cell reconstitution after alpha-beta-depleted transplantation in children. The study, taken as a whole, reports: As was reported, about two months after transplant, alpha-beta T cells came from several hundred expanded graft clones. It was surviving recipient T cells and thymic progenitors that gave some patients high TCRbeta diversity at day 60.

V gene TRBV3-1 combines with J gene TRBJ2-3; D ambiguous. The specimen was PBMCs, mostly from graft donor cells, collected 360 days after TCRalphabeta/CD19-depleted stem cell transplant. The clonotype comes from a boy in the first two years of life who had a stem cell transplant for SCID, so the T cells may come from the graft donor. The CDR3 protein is CASSIIGQPDTQYF. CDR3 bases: TGTGCCAGCAGCATTATCGGCCAGCCGGATACGCAGTATTTT.